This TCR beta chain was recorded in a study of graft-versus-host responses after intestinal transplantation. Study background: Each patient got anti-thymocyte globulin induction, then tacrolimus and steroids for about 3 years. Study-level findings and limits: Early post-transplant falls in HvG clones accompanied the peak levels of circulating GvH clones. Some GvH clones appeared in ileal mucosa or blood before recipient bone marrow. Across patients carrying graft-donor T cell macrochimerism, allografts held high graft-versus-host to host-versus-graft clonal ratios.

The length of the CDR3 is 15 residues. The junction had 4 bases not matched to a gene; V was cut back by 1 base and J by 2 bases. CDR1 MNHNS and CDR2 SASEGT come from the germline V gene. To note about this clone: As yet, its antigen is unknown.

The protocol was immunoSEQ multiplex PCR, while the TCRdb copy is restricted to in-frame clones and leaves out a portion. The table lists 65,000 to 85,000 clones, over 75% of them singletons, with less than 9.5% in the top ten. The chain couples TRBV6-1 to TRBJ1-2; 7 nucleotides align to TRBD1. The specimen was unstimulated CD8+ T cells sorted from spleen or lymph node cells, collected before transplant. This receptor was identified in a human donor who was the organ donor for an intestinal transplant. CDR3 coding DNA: TGTGCCAGCAGTGAAGGGACAGGAGAGAACTATGGCTACACCTTC. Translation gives CASSEGTGENYGYTF.